The T cell receptor beta chain described here comes from a study of graft-versus-host responses after intestinal transplantation (dated by TCRdb to the early 2020s). About the full investigation: Recipients received multivisceral, liver-intestinal, or isolated intestinal transplants. Anti-thymocyte globulin induction was given to all recipients, followed by maintenance tacrolimus and steroids for approximately three years. After intestinal transplantation, graft-versus-host and host-versus-graft alloreactive T cell clones were followed in the graft, circulation and bone marrow using bulk TCR-beta CDR3 sequencing. To identify alloreactive clones, pre-transplant mixed lymphocyte reaction products were sequenced and compared with unstimulated pre-transplant donor and recipient T cells. The cohort enrolled 20 to 25 intestinal transplant recipients, one of whom was a retransplant, and a few patients without pretransplant specimens were excluded. A peak of at least 4% donor T cells among recipient peripheral blood mononuclear cells was the definition used for donor T cell macrochimerism. Rather than going through the commercial service, samples from a few later patients were sequenced in-house on an Illumina MiSeq and processed with MiXCR. Summary of the overall study and its limitations: Early after transplant, peak levels of circulating GvH clones were found to be associated with declines in HvG clones. GvH clones were detected in recipient bone marrow, and some of these GvH clones were observed earlier in ileal mucosa or blood, consistent with an intestinal mucosal origin. The relatively low number and heterogeneity of intestinal transplant patients limited the conclusions. In patients with donor T cell macrochimerism, the allografts had high GvH to HvG T cell clonal ratios.

Reading the germline V gene (reference sequence) gives CDR1 GTSNPN and CDR2 SVGIG. The CDR3 contains 16 residues, cysteine and phenylalanine counted. The DNA shown is the 48-base CDR3, in frame from base 1. The V and J ends are trimmed by 0 bases and 0 bases, leaving 14 bases between them. Libraries were constructed by the immunoSEQ multiplex PCR assay. For most patients, genomic DNA was isolated with the Qiagen DNeasy Blood and Tissue Kit and sent frozen to Adaptive Biotechnologies for TCR sequencing. High-throughput TCR-beta CDR3 sequencing of genomic DNA from most patients was performed by Adaptive Biotechnologies. In the source study's methods: Adaptive's ImmunoSEQ software supplied the TCR sequencing data for 18 patients, while MiXCR and VDJtools were used to process a few other patients. To correct CD4 versus CD8 sorting errors, any sequence found in both subsets at a frequency ratio below 5:1 was removed. CDR3 nucleotide sequences shared between donor and recipient were removed because the origin of such sequences could not be assigned. To count as alloreactive, a clone needed at least 2-fold expansion over unstimulated cells and a minimum CFSE-low frequency of 0.002% (template counts) or 0.001% (read counts). Clones detected in sequenced pre-transplant spleen, lymph node, or MLR CFSE-low populations of the donor or recipient were defined as mappable. The cumulative frequency of alloreactive clones was calculated as a percentage of all sequences, weighted by copy number. This immuneACCESS table, as held by TCRdb, lists in-frame sequences with V and J called but not all clones. Of the missing ones, under half trace to an unresolved V gene in checked studies; the others have no known cause. Clone size and the V and J calls come from that table; the DNA yielded D and trimming. The sample table shows about 97,000 clones, and about nine tenths are seen once. The ten largest clones take up approximately 0.069% of the sample.

This specimen's time point label, per the study, means: cells obtained before transplantation from donor or recipient. CD3+CD4+ and CD3+CD8+ populations were FACS-sorted from unstimulated pre-transplant donor and recipient cells taken from spleen or lymph nodes. This clone was picked up a small number of times. Its antigen target is currently unknown. No base qualities exist here, and no much larger clone lies one base off it. The receptor was isolated from a human donor who was the organ donor for an intestinal transplant. This chain joins TRBV30 to TRBJ2-5; the D gene is perhaps TRBD1, on 5 matching bases. Sequenced here: unstimulated CD8+ T cells sorted from spleen or lymph node cells, sampled before transplant. The bases read TGTGCCTGGAGTGTAGGGGCAGCCCAGTACCAAGAGACCCAGTACTTC. This yields the protein CAWSVGAAQYQETQYF.